This TCR beta chain was obtained from a study of cytomegalovirus exposure and HLA in healthy donors. Germline V gives CDR1 SGDLS, CDR2 YYNGEE. Germline trimming cut 0 bases from V and 0 bases from J; bases unmatched to any gene: 0. The CDR3 has 15 residues. As regards this clone: Its antigen is unknown.

Study results and limitations: In an earlier analysis, most TCR beta V segments were productive about 87% or about 30% of the time. In most subjects, TCR beta sequences reportedly gave accurate predictions of HLA-A and HLA-B alleles.

This PCR relied on a set of 60 Vbeta primers and 13 Jbeta primers. Original handling: Later reanalysis found around 84 million unique TCR beta chains, 9 million to 12 million of them shared. The protocol was immunoSEQ multiplex PCR, while the TCRdb copy is restricted to in-frame clones and leaves out a portion. V, J and clone size are those of that table, while D and trimming were read from the DNA. Of about 130,000 clones listed, 75% to 80% are singletons. Sequencing input: PBMCs. V and J are TRBV9 and TRBJ2-5; 9 bases are a match to TRBD2. The TCR sequence derives from a man aged 25 to 45 in good health and CMV-seronegative. Here the CDR3 reads CASSVGTSDQETQYF. The CDR3 DNA is TGTGCCAGCAGCGTAGGGACTAGCGACCAAGAGACCCAGTACTTC.